Included here is one T cell receptor (beta chain) sequence, with context. This table comes from immunoSEQ multiplex PCR, and its TCRdb copy is limited to in-frame clones, with some not included. The data show 35,000 to 55,000 clones, 80% to 95% seen once. These data originate in a study of control samples from healthy donors and cancer patients. Sequencing was performed on PBMCs. This receptor was identified in a woman between 40 and 50 years old with head and neck cancer.

In DNA, the CDR3 is TGTGCCAGCAGCTTTTTACTAGGTACAGATACGCAGTATTTT. Encoded protein: CASSFLLGTDTQYF. V is TRBV5-6 and J is TRBJ2-3; a possible D gene is TRBD2 (5 bases). The V and J ends lost 2 bases and 3 bases respectively, with 10 bases between them. This CDR3 contains 14 residues. Germline loops: CDR1 SGHDT, CDR2 YYEEEE.